This T cell receptor (beta chain) was recovered during a study of T-cell memory formation after mild COVID-19. The wider study: Clusters were largely donor specific.

Study findings and constraints: The authors did not confirm SARS-CoV-2 specificity of second-wave clones peaking day 37. Pre-infection memory contained some responding clones, which suggested that cross-reactive memory had joined. Balance between CD4 and CD8 was seen in clones contracting day 15 to 85, and a CD4+ lean was seen in later expanders.

The junction had 6 bases not matched to a gene; V was cut back by 1 base and J by 4 bases. The germline CDR1 and CDR2 sequences are LGHNA and YNFKEQ. There are 18 residues in the CDR3. TCRdb independently ran MiXCR on the 5' RACE reads; one entry per CDR3 protein. The sample carries 50,000 to 60,000 distinct CDR3 sequences, about a quarter recorded once. This clonotype has a handful of counts. Its antigen remains unidentified. This chain connects TRBV4-2 to TRBJ2-3, with 15 bases matching TRBD2. The sequencing input was PBMCs or a T cell subset sorted from them (not recorded which). This receptor was identified in a man between 18 and 29 years old who had mild COVID-19 (a few samples of this study predate the infection). Cell type and time point are not known. This CDR3 is CASSQGGLAGGSADTQYF. The CDR3 nucleotides are TGTGCCAGCAGCCAAGGGGGACTAGCGGGGGGTAGCGCAGATACGCAGTATTTT.